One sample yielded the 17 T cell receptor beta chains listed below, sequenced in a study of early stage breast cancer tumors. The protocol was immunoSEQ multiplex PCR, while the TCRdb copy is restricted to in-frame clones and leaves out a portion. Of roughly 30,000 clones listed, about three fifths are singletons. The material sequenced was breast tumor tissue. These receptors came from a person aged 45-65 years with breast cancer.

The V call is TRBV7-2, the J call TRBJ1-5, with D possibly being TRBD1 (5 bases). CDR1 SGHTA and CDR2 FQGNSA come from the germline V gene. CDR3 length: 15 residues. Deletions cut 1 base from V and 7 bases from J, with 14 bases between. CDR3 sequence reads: CASSLGEGLGQPQHF. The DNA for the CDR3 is TGTGCCAGCAGCTTAGGAGAGGGGTTAGGGCAGCCCCAGCATTTT.

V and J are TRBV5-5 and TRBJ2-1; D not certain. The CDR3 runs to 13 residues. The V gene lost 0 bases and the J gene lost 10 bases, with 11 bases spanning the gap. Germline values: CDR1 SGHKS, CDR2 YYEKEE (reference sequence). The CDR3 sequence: CASSLDWLNEQFF. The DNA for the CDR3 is TGTGCCAGCAGCTTGGATTGGTTGAACGAGCAGTTCTTC.

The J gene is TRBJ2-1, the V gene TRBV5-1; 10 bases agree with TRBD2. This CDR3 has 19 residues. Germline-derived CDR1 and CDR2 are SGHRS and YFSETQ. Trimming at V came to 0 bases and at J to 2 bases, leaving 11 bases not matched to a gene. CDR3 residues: CASSLAPSLAGVTYNEQFF. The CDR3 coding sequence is TGCGCCAGCAGCTTGGCCCCCTCCCTAGCGGGAGTAACCTACAATGAGCAGTTCTTC.

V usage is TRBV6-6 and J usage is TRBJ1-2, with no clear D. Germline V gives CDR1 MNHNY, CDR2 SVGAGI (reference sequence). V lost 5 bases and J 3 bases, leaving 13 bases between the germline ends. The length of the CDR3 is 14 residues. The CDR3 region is CASSTADRYYGYTF. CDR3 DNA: TGTGCCAGCAGTACCGCGGACCGTTACTATGGCTACACCTTC.

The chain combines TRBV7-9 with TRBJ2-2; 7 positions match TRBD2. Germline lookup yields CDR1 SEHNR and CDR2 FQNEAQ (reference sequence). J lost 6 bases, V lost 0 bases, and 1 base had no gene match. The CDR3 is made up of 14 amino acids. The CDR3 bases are TGTGCCAGCAGCTTAGCGGGAGGGCCCGGGGAGCTGTTTTTT. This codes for CASSLAGGPGELFF.

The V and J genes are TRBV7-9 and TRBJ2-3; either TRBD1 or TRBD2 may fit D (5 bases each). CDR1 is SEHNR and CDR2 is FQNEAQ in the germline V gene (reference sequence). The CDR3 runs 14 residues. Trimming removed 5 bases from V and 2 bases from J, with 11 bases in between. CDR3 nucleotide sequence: TGTGCCAGCAGCCCCGGGACCAACACAGATACGCAGTATTTT. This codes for CASSPGTNTDTQYF.

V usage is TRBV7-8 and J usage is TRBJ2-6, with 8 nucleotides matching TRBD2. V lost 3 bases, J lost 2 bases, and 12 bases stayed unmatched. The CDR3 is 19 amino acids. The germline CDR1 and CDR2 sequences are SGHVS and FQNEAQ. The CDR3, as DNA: TGTGCCAGCAGCTTTGGCGGGGGGCCTGGGCTAGCTGGGGCCAACGTCCTGACTTTC. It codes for CASSFGGGPGLAGANVLTF.

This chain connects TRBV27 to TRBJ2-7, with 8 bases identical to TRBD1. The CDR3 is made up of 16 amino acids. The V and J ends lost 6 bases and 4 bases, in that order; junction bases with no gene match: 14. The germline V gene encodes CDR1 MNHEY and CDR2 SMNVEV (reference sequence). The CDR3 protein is CASSTGQDDSFYEQYF. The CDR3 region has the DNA TGTGCCAGCAGCACGGGACAGGACGACTCGTTTTACGAGCAGTACTTC.

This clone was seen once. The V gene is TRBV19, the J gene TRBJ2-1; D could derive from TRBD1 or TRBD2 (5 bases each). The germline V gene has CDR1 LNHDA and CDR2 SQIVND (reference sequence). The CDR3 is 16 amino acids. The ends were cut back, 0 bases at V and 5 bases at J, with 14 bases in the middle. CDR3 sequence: CASSIDAGSINNEQFF. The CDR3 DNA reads TGTGCCAGTAGTATAGACGCAGGGAGCATAAACAATGAGCAGTTCTTC.

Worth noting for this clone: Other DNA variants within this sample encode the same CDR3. The CDR3 loop is CSAWGDEQYF. The CDR3 DNA reads TGCAGTGCCTGGGGTGACGAGCAGTACTTC. V is TRBV20-1 and J is TRBJ2-7; D remains ambiguous. Germline V lookup: CDR1 DFQATT, CDR2 SNEGSKA (reference sequence). Trimming left V 6 bases short and J 5 bases short, with 8 bases between. The CDR3 is 10 residues long.

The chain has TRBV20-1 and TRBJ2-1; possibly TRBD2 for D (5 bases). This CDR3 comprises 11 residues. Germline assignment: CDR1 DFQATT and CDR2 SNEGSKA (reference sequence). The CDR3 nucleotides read TGCAGCCAACTAGAACACAATGAGCAGTTCTTC. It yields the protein CSQLEHNEQFF.

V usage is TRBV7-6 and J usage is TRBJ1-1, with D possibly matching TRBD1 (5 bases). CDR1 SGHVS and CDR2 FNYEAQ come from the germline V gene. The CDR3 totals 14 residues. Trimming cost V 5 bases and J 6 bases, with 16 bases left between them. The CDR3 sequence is CASSPDERQSEAFF. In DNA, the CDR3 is TGTGCCAGCAGCCCCGACGAGAGACAGTCTGAAGCTTTCTTT.

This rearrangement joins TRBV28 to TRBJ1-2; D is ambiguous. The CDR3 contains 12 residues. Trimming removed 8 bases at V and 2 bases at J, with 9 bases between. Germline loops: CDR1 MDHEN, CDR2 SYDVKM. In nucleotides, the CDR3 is TGTGCCAGCGGGCGGTACAACTATGGCTACACCTTC. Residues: CASGRYNYGYTF.

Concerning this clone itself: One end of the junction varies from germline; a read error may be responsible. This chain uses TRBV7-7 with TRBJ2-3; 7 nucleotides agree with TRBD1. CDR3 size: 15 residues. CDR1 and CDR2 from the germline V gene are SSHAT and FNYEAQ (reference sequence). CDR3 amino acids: CASSRGGQPTDTQYF. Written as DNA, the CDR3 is TGTGCTAGCAGCCGAGGGGGACAGCCCACAGATACGCAGTATTTT.

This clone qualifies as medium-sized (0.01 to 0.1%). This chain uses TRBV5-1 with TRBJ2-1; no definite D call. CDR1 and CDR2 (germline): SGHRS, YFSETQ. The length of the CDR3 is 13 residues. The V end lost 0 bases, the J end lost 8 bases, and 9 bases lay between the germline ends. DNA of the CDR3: TGCGCCAGCAGCTTGGAGACCAGTGATGAGCAGTTCTTC. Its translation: CASSLETSDEQFF. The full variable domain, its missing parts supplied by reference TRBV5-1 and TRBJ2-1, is KAGVTQTPRYLIKTRGQQVTLSCSPISGHRSVSWYQQTPGQGLQFLFEYFSETQRNKGNFPGRFSGRQFSNSRSEMNVSTLELGDSALYLCASSLETSDEQFFGPGTRLTVL.

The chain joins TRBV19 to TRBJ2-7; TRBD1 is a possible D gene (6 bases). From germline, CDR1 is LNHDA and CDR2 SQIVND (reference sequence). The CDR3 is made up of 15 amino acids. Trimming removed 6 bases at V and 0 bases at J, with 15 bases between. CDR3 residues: CASSAASDSSYEQYF. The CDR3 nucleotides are TGTGCCAGTAGCGCAGCCTCGGACAGCTCCTACGAGCAGTACTTC.

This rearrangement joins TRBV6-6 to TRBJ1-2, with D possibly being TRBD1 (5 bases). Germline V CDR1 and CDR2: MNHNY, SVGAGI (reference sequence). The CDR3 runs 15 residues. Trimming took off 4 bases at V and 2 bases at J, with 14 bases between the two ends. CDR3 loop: CASSFLSDSNYGYTF. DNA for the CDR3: TGTGCCAGCAGTTTCCTTTCCGACAGCAACTATGGCTACACCTTC.